This paragraph reports one TCR beta chain. This entry is derived from a study of shared clonotypes between healthy human individuals. Naive CD8 isolation took CD45RO-negative cells positively selected for CCR7 and excluded terminally differentiated effector memory CD45RA+ cells. Clones were sequenced by immunoSEQ multiplex PCR, and TCRdb holds only the in-frame ones, with some missing. The sample lists about 2.1 million clones; 90% to 95% were seen once. CDR1 SNHLY and CDR2 FYNNEI come from the germline V gene. The CDR3 length is 12 residues. V lost 4 bases and J lost 8, with 11 bases in between. The chain has TRBV2 and TRBJ1-2; D gene unclear. The specimen was naive CD8+ T cells from PBMCs. The sequence came from a young man in good health. Some clones in this sample may be carry-over from other donors' samples. The chain's CDR3 is CASSGASQGYTF. In DNA, the CDR3 is TGTGCCAGCAGTGGGGCTAGTCAGGGCTACACCTTC.